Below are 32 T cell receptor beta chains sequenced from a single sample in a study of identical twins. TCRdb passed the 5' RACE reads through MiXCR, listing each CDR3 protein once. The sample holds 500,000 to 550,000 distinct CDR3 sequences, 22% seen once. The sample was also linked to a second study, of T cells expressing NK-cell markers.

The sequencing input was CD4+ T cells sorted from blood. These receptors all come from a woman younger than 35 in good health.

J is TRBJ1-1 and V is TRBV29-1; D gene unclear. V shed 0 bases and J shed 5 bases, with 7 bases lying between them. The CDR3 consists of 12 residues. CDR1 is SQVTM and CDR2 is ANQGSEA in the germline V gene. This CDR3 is CSVEEGGTEAFF. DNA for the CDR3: TGCAGCGTTGAAGAGGGTGGTACTGAAGCTTTCTTT.

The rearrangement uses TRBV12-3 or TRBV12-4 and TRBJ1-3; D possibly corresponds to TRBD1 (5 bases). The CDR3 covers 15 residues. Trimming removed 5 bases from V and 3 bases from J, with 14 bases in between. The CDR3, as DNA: TGTGCCAGCAGTCTCGGGGCCATCCTTGGAAACACCATATATTTT. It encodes CASSLGAILGNTIYF.

As DNA, the CDR3 is TGTGCCAGCAGCATTGGGCCGCCGGGGAGGGATGAGCAGTTCTTC. Translating it yields CASSIGPPGRDEQFF. J is TRBJ2-1 and V is TRBV9; 7 bases match TRBD2. CDR1 SGDLS and CDR2 YYNGEE come from the germline V gene. The length of the CDR3 is 15 residues. The V segment lost 4 bases and the J segment 8 bases; nucleotides outside the gene matches: 12.

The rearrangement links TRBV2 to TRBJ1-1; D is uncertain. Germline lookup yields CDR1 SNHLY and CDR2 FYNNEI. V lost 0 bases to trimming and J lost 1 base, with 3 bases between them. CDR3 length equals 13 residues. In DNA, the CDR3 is TGTGCCAGCAGTGAAGCAGGGAACACTGAAGCTTTCTTT. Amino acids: CASSEAGNTEAFF.

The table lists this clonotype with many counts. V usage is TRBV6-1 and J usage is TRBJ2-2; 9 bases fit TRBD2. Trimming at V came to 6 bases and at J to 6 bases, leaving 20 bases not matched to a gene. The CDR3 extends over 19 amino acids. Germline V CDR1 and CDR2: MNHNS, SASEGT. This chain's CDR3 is CASSQPGLAGFRRSGELFF. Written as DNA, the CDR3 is TGTGCCAGCAGCCAGCCGGGGCTAGCGGGATTTAGGAGGTCCGGGGAGCTGTTTTTT.

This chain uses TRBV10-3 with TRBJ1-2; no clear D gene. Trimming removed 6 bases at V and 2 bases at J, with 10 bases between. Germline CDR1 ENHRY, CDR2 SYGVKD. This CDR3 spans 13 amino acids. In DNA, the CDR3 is TGTGCCATCAGCCCTGATTCGAACTATGGCTACACCTTC. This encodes CAISPDSNYGYTF.

The CDR3 loop is CASSRFGTGELFF. In DNA, the CDR3 is TGCGCCAGCTCCAGGTTTGGCACCGGGGAGCTGTTTTTT. The chain uses TRBV10-2 and TRBJ2-2; D unresolved. The germline V gene has CDR1 WSHSY and CDR2 SAAADI. The ends were cut back, 8 bases at V and 4 bases at J, with 11 bases in the middle. The CDR3 is 13 residues long.

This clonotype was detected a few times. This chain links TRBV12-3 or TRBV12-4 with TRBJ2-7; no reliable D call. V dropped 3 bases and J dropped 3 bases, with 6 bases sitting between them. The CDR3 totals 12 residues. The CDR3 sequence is CASSFKDYEQYF. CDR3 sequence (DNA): TGTGCCAGCAGTTTTAAGGACTACGAGCAGTACTTC.

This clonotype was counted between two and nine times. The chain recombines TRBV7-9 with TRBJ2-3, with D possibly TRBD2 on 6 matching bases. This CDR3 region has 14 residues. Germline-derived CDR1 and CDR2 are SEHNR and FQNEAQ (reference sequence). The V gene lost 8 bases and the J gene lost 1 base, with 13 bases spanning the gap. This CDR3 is CASLPSGGTDTQYF. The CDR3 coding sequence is TGTGCCAGCCTTCCCTCGGGGGGCACAGATACGCAGTATTTT. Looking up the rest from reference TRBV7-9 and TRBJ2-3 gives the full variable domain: DTGVSQNPRHKITKRGQNVTFRCDPISEHNRLYWYRQTLGQGPEFLTYFQNEAQLEKSRLLSDRFSAERPKGSFSTLEIQRTEQGDSAMYLCASLPSGGTDTQYFGPGTRLTVL.

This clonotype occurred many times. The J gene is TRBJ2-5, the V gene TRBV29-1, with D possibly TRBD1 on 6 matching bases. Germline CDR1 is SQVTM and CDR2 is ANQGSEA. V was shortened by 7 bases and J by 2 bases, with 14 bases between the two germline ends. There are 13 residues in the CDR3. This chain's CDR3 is CSADRSGQETQYF. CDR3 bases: TGCAGCGCCGACAGGAGCGGTCAAGAGACCCAGTACTTC.

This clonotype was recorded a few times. CDR3 region: CASSVAPGRNEQFF. The CDR3 bases are TGTGCCAGCAGCGTAGCGCCGGGTCGTAATGAGCAGTTCTTC. The chain employs TRBV9 and TRBJ2-1; no reliable D call. The CDR3 is 14 residues long. Germline loops: CDR1 SGDLS, CDR2 YYNGEE. The V end lost 0 bases, the J end lost 7 bases, and 11 bases lay between the germline ends.

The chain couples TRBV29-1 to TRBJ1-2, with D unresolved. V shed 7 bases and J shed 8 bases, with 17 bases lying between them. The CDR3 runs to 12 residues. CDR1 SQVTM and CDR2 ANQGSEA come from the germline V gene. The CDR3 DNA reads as TGCAGCGCCTGGACGGCCATAGGGGGCTACACCTTC. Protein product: CSAWTAIGGYTF.

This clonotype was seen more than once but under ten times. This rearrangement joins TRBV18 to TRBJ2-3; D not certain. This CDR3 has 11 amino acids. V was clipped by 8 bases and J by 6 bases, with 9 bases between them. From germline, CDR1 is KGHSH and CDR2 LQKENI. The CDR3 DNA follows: TGTGCCAGCAGCGCCGGGGATACGCAGTATTTT. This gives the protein CASSAGDTQYF.

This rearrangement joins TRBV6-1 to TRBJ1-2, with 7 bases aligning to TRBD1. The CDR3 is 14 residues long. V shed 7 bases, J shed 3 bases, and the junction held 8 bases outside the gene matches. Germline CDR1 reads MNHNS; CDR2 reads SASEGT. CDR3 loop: CASTKFRGDYGYTF. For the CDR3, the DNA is TGTGCCAGCACTAAATTCAGGGGGGACTATGGCTACACCTTC.

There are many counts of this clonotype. Written as DNA, the CDR3 is TGTGCCAGCAGTTTTCGGACGGCCCGGGGCGATGAGCAGTTCTTC. This translates into CASSFRTARGDEQFF. The J gene is TRBJ2-1, the V gene TRBV12-3 or TRBV12-4; D may match TRBD1 or TRBD2 (5 bases each). V gave up 3 bases and J gave up 8 bases, with 17 bases separating them. CDR3 size: 15 residues.

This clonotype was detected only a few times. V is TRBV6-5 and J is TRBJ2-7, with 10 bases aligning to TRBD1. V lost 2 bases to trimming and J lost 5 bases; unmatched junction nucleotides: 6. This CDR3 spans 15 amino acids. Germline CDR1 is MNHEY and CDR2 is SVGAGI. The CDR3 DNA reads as TGTGCCAGCAGTTACCAGGGACAGGGGTGGCACGAGCAGTACTTC. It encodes CASSYQGQGWHEQYF.

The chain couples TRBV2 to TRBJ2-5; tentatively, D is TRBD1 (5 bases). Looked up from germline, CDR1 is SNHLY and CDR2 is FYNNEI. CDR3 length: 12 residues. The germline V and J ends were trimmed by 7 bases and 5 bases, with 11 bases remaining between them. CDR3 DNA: TGTGCCAGCAAAAGGGGATCGGAGACCCAGTACTTC. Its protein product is CASKRGSETQYF.

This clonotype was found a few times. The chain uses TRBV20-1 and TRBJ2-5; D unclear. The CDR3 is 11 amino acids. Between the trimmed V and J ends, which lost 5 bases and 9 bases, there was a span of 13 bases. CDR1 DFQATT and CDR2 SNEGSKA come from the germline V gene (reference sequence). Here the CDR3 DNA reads TGCAGTGCTTCCGAGACTGGGGCCCAGTACTTC. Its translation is CSASETGAQYF.

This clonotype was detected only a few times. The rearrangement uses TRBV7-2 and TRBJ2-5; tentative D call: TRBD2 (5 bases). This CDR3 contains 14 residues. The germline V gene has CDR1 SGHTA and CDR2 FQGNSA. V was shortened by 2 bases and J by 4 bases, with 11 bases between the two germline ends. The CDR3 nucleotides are TGTGCCAGCAGCTTACGCCAGAGGGTAGAGACCCAGTACTTC. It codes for CASSLRQRVETQYF.

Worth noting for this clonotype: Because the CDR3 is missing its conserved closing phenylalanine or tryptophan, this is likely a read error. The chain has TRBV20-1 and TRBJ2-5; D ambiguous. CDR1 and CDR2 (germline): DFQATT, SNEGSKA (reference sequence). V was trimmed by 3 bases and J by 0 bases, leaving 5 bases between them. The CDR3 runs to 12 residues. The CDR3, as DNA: TGCAGTGCTAGTCAGTACCAAGAGACCCAGTACCTC. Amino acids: CSASQYQETQYL.

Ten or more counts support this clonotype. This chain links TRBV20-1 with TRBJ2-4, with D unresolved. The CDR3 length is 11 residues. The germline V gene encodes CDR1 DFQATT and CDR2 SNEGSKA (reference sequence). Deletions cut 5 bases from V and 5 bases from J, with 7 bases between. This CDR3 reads CSAPRENIQYF. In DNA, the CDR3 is TGCAGTGCTCCCCGGGAAAACATTCAGTACTTC.

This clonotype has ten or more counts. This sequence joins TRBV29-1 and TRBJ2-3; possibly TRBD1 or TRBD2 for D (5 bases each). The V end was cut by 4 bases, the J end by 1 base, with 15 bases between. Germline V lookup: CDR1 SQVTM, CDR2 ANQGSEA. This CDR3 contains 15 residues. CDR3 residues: CSVVWGSFRTDTQYF. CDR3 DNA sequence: TGCAGCGTTGTATGGGGGAGTTTCCGCACAGATACGCAGTATTTT.

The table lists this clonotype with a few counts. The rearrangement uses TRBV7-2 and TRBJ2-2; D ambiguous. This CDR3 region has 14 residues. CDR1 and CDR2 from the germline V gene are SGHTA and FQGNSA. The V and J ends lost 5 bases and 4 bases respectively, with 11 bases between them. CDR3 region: CASSLLRGTGELFF. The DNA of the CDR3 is TGTGCCAGCAGCCTCCTTAGAGGCACCGGGGAGCTGTTTTTT.

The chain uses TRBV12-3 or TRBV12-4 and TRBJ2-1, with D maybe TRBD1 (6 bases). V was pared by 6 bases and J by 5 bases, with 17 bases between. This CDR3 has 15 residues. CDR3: CASSQQGRTNNEQFF. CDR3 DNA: TGTGCCAGCAGCCAACAGGGCAGGACGAACAATGAGCAGTTCTTC.

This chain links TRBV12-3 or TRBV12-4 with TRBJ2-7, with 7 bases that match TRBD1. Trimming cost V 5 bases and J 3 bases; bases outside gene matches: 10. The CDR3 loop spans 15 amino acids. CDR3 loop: CASSITGQNHYEQYF. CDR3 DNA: TGTGCCAGCAGTATAACGGGACAGAATCACTACGAGCAGTACTTC.

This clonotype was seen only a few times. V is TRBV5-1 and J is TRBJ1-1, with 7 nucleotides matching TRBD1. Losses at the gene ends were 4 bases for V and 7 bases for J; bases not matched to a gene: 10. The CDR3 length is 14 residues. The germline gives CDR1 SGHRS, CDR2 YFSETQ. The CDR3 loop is CASSDPTGKREAFF. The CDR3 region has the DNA TGCGCCAGCAGCGACCCGACAGGGAAGCGTGAAGCTTTCTTT.

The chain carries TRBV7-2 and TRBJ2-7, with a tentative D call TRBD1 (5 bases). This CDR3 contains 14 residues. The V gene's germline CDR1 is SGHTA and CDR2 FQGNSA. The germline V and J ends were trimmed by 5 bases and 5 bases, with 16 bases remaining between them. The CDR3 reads CASSPVGVSHEQYF. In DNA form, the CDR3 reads TGTGCCAGCAGCCCCGTAGGGGTGTCCCACGAGCAGTACTTC.

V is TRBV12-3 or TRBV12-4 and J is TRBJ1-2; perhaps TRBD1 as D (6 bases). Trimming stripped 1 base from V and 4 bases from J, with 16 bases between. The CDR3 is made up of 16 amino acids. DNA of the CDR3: TGTGCCAGCAGTTTAGGGACAGTTCCCCGGGGCTATGGCTACACCTTC. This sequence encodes CASSLGTVPRGYGYTF.

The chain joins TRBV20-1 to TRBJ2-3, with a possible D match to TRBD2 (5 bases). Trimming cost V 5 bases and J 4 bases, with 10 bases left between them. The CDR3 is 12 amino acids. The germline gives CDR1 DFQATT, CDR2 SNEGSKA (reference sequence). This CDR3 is CSAFLAPDTQYF. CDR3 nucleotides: TGCAGTGCTTTTCTAGCCCCAGATACGCAGTATTTT.

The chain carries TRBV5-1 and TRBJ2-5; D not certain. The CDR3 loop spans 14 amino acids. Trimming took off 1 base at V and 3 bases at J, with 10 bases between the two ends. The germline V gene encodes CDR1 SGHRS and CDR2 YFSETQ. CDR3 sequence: CASSLFMGKETQYF. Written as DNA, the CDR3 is TGCGCCAGCAGCTTGTTTATGGGGAAAGAGACCCAGTACTTC. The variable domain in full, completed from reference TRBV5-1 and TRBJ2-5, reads KAGVTQTPRYLIKTRGQQVTLSCSPISGHRSVSWYQQTPGQGLQFLFEYFSETQRNKGNFPGRFSGRQFSNSRSEMNVSTLELGDSALYLCASSLFMGKETQYFGPGTRLLVL.

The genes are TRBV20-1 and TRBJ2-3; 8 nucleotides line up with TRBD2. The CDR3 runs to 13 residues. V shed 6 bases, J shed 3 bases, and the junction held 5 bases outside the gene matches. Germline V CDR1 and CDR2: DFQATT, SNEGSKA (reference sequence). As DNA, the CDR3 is TGCAGTGCCACCTTAGCGGGGACAGATACGCAGTATTTT. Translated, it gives CSATLAGTDTQYF.

Written as DNA, the CDR3 is TGTGCCAGCAGTTTACTCTCGGACAGGGGAGAAAAACTGTTTTTT. Residues: CASSLLSDRGEKLFF. This chain connects TRBV12-3 or TRBV12-4 to TRBJ1-4, with 9 bases aligning to TRBD1. V lost 2 bases to trimming and J lost 8 bases; unmatched junction nucleotides: 6. CDR3 size: 15 residues.